A selection of T cell receptor beta chains follows, all from one sample in a study of Ad26.COV2.S vaccination and SARS-CoV-2 variants. Clones were sequenced by immunoSEQ multiplex PCR, and TCRdb holds only the in-frame ones, with some missing. The data show about 350,000 clones, 88% seen once. Here the sequenced sample was peripheral blood, taken in a trial of Ad26.COV2.S vaccine versus placebo. Source of these receptors: a person between 18 and 60 years old who received the Ad26.COV2.S COVID-19 vaccine or a placebo. Each CDR3 is given with its conserved first and last residue.

TRBV6-2/TRBV6-3 CASSSRDRGFLDEQYF
TRBV5-6 CASSLTDSGANVLTF
TRBV7-3 CASSLLGGNTEAFF
TRBV25-1 CASSEYMGRGRDTQYF
TRBV5-6 CASSPGRTVRWTQYF
TRBV6-2/TRBV6-3 CASSFHFRVPSYNEQFF
TRBV4-2 CASSPTDGGASYEQYF
TRBV18 CASSPQGQSNQPQHF
TRBV3-1/TRBV3-2 CASSQGGGIKETQYF
TRBV15 CATSRDPQSVSQPQHF
TRBV9 CASSVGYNSYNEQFF
TRBV12-5 CASGFTFDRSNQPQHF
TRBV7-3 CASSFDRVGYTF
TRBV7-3 CASSGASGGDTQYF
TRBV5-5 CASSLTGGYTEAFF
TRBV11-2 CASSFGLAGGSGGYNEQFF
TRBV24-1 CATSDPRQEPYEQYF
TRBV19 CASRGTGQGGTEAFF
TRBV12-3/TRBV12-4 CASSLAGASWYF
TRBV27 CASSLKTTYEQYF
TRBV5-4 CASSLVQGNHEQYF
TRBV7-2 CASSPQDSPGGPQHF
TRBV20-1 CSARTGDTIYF
TRBV2 CASSLGQGALIRTFF
TRBV4-1 CASSQASVGAGGPLNTDTQYF
TRBV19 CAPRGAARDTQYF
TRBV9 CASSATSGETQYF
TRBV5-1 CASSLVGEQYF
TRBV6-1 CASSERVGTSYEQYF
TRBV18 CASSPQANTGELFF
TRBV6-2/TRBV6-3 CASSYSSGTGVSSYNSPLHF
TRBV4-3 CASSQDPPRLGVRGGELFF
TRBV5-1 CASSPQGTSYYGYTF
TRBV29-1 CSLRDSSYEQYF
TRBV11-2 CASSLGAGSSYEQYF
TRBV18 CASSPVGRPEASYGYGYTF
TRBV3-1/TRBV3-2 CASSPETSGSYNEQFF
TRBV27 CASSLRVVTDTQYF
TRBV6-5 CASSYARVAGYTF
TRBV9 CASSVGELATDTQYF
TRBV14 CASSQVTGNIYGYTF
TRBV5-5 CASSLRGGGLYGYTF
TRBV19 CASGAGAGGPDTQYF
TRBV7-6 CASSLVQGGSYNSPLHF
TRBV28 CASSSVEGEAFF